This record looks at one T cell receptor (beta chain) sequence and its context. No cognate antigen has been identified for it. No clone much larger than this one lies a single base away; base qualities are absent. The sample originates from a study of blood T cell repertoires in COVID-19 (TCRdb year 2020). In the study overall: Collaborator samples came from the United States, Italy and Spain and covered acute and convalescent phases of COVID-19. The prospective study material was composed of cDNA or gDNA derived from T cells, B-cell-depleted T cells, or PBMCs. Subjects who had been exposed to COVID-19, were actively infected with it, or had recovered from it provided the deeply sampled blood TCRbeta repertoires that made up the dataset. The repertoires were released in a freely available public database meant as a resource for research on the immune response to SARS-CoV-2. The samples were drawn from the first 160 participants of the ongoing ImmuneRACE study and from over a thousand subjects provided by 6 global collaborators. A de-identified subject ID, COVID-19 status, age in years and sex were almost always included in the sample metadata. Where available, HLA class I and class II types were obtained from metadata supplied by the sample provider rather than from assay-based typing. What the work shows at the level of the full study, not this receptor alone: The quantity of clinical and demographic metadata differed by source and by participant and was supplied without curation.

Collaborating institutions collected whole blood in K2EDTA tubes following their own protocols. For TCRbeta analysis, collaborator samples were shipped as frozen whole blood, as isolated PBMCs, or as DNA extracted from either sample type. The immunoSEQ Assay, a bias-controlled multiplex PCR, was used to amplify TCRbeta CDR3 regions from genomic DNA. In the source study's methods: The number of nucleated cells in each sample was estimated by amplification of reference gene primers within the assay. To quantify the absolute abundance of each unique TCRbeta CDR3 rearrangement, sequence reads were collapsed and filtered. For each sample, productive Simpson clonality was calculated by taking the square root of Simpson's diversity index across productive rearrangements. TCRdb's version of the immuneACCESS table is confined to in-frame rearrangements and falls short of the full clone set. An unresolved V gene accounts for under half of the shortfall where checked; the remainder is of unknown origin. V and J calls and clone size are those listed in that table; D and trimming were worked out from the DNA. The sample records a few hundred thousand clones, roughly 80% of which are singletons. The ten largest account for less than 3.5% of the sample.

The CDR3 measures 13 amino acids from cysteine to phenylalanine. Only the CDR3 portion is preserved as DNA: 39 bases, with reading frame beginning at the first base. Trimming accounts for 5 bases at V and 5 bases at J, while the number of junction bases matched to no gene is 4. The germline V gene (reference sequence) provides CDR1 SEHNR and CDR2 FQNEAQ. The receptor's source is a woman under 30 with acute or convalescent COVID-19. The chain employs TRBV7-9 and TRBJ1-1, with 8 junctional bases fitting TRBD1. The sequencing input was peripheral blood. The CDR3 is CASSPQGGTEAFF. Here is the DNA: TGTGCCAGCAGCCCACAGGGGGGAACTGAAGCTTTCTTT.